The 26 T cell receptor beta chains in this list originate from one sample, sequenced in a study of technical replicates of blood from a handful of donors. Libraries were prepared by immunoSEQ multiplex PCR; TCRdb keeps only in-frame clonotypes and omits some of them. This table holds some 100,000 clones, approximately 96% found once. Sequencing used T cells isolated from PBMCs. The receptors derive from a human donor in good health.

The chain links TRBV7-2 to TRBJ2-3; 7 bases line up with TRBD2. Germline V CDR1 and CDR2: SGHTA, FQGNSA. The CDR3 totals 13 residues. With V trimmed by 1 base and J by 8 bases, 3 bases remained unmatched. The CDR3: CASSLGGEGTQYF. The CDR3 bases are TGTGCCAGCAGCTTAGGGGGGGAGGGTACGCAGTATTTT.

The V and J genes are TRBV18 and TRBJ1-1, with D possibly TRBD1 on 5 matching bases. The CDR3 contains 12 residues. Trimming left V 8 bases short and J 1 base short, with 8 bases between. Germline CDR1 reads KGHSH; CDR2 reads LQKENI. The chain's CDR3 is CASHDRNTEAFF. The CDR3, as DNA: TGTGCCAGCCATGACAGGAACACTGAAGCTTTCTTT.

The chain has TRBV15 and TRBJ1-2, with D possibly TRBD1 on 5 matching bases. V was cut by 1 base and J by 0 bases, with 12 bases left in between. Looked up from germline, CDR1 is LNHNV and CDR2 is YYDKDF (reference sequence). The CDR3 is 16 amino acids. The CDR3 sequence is CATSRAGGGANYGYTF. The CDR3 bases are TGTGCCACCAGCAGAGCAGGCGGGGGGGCTAACTATGGCTACACCTTC.

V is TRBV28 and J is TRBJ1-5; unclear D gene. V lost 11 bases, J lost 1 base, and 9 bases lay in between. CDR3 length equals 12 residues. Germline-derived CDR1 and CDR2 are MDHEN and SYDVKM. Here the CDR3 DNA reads TGTGCCGCGGGGTGGAGCAATCAGCCCCAGCATTTT. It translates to CAAGWSNQPQHF.

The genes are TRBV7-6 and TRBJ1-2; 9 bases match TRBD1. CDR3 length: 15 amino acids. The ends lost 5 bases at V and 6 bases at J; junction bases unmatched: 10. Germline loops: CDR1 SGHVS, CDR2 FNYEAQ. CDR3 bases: TGTGCCAGCAGCCTGCCGGGACAGGGAGTCGATGGCTACACCTTC. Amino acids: CASSLPGQGVDGYTF.

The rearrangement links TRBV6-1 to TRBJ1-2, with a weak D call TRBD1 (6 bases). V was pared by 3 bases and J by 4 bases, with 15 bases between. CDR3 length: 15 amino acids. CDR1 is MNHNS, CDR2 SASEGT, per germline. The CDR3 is CASSEGATVSYGYTF. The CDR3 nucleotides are TGTGCCAGCAGTGAGGGGGCGACAGTTAGCTATGGCTACACCTTC.

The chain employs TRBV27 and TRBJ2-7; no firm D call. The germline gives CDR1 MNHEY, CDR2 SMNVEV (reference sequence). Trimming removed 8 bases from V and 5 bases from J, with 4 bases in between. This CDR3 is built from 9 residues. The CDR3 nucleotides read TGTGCCAGCCCGGACGAGCAGTACTTC. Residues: CASPDEQYF.

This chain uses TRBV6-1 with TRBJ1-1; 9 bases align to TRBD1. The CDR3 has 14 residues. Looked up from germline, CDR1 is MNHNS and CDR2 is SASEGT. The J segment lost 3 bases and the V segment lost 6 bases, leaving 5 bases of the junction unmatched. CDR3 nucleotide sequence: TGTGCCAGCAGAACAGGGGGCATGGACACTGAAGCTTTCTTT. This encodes CASRTGGMDTEAFF.

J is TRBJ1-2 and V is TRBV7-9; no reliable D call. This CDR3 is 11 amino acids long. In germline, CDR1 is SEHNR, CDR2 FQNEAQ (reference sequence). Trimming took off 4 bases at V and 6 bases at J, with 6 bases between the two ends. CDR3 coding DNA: TGTGCCAGCAGCTCCGGGGATGGCTACACCTTC. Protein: CASSSGDGYTF.

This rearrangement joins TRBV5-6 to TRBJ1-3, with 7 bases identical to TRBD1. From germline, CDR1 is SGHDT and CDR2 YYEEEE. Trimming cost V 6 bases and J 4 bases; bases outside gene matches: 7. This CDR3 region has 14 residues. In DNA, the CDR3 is TGTGCCAGCAAAAGGACAGGAGCCGGAAACACCATATATTTT. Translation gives CASKRTGAGNTIYF.

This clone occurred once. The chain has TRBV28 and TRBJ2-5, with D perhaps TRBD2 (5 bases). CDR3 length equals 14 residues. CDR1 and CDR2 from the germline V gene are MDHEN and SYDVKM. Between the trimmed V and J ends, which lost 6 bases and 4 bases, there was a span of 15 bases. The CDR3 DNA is TGTGCCAGCAGCAACAACGGGGTGGGAGAGACCCAGTACTTC. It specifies CASSNNGVGETQYF.

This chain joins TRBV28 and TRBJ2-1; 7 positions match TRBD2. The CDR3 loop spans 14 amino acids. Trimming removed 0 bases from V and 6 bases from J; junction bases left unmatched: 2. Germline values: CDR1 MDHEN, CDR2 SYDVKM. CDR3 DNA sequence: TGTGCCAGCAGTTTATGGGGGGAGGGCAATGAGCAGTTCTTC. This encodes CASSLWGEGNEQFF. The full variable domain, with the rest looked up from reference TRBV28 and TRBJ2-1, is DVKVTQSSRYLVKRTGEKVFLECVQDMDHENMFWYRQDPGLGLRLIYFSYDVKMKEKGDIPEGYSVSREKKERFSLILESASTNQTSMYLCASSLWGEGNEQFFGPGTRLTVL.

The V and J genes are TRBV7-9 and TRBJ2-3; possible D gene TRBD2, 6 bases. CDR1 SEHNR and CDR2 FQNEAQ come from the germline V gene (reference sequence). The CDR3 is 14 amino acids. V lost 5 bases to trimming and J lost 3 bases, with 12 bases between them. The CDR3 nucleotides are TGTGCCAGCAGCAGGCGGGACCGAACAGATACGCAGTATTTT. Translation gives CASSRRDRTDTQYF. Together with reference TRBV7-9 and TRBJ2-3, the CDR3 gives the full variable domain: DTGVSQNPRHKITKRGQNVTFRCDPISEHNRLYWYRQTLGQGPEFLTYFQNEAQLEKSRLLSDRFSAERPKGSFSTLEIQRTEQGDSAMYLCASSRRDRTDTQYFGPGTRLTVL.

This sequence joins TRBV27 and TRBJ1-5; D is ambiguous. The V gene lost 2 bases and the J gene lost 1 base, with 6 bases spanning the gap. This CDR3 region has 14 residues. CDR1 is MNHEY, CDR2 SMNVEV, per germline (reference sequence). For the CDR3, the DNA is TGTGCCAGCAGTTTAAAGCCGAGCAATCAGCCCCAGCATTTT. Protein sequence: CASSLKPSNQPQHF.

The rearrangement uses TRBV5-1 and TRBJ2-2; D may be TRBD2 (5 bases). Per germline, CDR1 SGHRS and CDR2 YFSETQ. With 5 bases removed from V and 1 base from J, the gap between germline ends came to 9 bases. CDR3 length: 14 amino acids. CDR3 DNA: TGCGCCAGCAGACCCGGGGAGAACACCGGGGAGCTGTTTTTT. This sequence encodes CASRPGENTGELFF.

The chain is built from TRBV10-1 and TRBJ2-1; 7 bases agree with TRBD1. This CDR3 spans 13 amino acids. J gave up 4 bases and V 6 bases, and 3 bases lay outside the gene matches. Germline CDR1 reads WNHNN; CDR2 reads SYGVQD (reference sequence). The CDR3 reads CASSPGQYNEQFF. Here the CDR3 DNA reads TGCGCCAGCAGCCCGGGACAGTACAATGAGCAGTTCTTC.

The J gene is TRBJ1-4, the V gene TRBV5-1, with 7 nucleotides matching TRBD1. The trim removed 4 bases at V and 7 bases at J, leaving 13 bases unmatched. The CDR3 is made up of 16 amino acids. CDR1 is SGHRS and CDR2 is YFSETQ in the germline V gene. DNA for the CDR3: TGCGCCAGCAGCACCGATCCGACAGGGCTGACTGAAAAACTGTTTTTT. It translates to CASSTDPTGLTEKLFF.

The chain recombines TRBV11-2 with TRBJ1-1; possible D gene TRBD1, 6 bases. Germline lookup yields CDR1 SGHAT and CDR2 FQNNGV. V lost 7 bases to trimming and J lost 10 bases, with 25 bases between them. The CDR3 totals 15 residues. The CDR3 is CASTPEPGGRGVAFF. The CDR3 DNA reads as TGTGCCAGCACCCCGGAACCGGGGGGGCGCGGGGTAGCTTTCTTT.

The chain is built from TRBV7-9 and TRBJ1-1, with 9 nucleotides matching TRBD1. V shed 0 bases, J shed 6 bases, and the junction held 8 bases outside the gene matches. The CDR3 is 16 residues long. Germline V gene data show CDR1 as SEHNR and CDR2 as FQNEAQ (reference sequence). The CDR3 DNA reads TGTGCCAGCAGCTTAGCTGGGGGGCGGACAGGGGCTGAAGCTTTCTTT. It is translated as CASSLAGGRTGAEAFF.

The CDR3 DNA is TGTGCCAGCAGCCCACGAGGCGGGGGGGCGCGGGATGAGCAGTTCTTC. This translates into CASSPRGGGARDEQFF. The genes are TRBV7-9 and TRBJ2-1; 9 bases fit TRBD2. CDR1 is SEHNR, CDR2 FQNEAQ, per germline (reference sequence). This CDR3 spans 16 amino acids. V dropped 5 bases and J dropped 8; count of bases not matched to a gene: 13.

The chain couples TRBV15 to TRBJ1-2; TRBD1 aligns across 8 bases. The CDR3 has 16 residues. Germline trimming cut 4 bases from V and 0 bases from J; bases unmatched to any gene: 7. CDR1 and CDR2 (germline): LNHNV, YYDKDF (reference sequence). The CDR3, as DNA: TGTGCCACCAGCACACCACCGACAGGGGCTAACTATGGCTACACCTTC. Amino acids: CATSTPPTGANYGYTF.

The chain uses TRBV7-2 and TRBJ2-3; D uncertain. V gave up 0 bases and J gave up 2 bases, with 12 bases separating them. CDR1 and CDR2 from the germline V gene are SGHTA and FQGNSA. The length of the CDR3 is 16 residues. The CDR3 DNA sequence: TGTGCCAGCAGCTTAGCGGTAACGACTTCCACAGATACGCAGTATTTT. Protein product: CASSLAVTTSTDTQYF. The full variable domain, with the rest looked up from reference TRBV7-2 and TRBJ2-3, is GAGVSQSPSNKVTEKGKDVELRCDPISGHTALYWYRQSLGQGLEFLIYFQGNSAPDKSGLPSDRFSAERTGGSVSTLTIQRTQQEDSAVYLCASSLAVTTSTDTQYFGPGTRLTVL.

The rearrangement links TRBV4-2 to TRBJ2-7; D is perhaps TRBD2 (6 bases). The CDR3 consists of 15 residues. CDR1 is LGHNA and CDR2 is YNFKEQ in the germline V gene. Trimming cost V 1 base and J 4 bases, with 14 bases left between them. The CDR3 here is CASSQAEGLSYEQYF. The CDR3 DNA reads TGTGCCAGCAGCCAAGCGGAGGGCCTGAGTTACGAGCAGTACTTC.

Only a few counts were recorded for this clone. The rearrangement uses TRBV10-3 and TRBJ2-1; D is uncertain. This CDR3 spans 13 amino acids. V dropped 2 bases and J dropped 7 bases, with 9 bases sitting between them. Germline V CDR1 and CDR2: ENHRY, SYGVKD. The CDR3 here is CAISENLLNEQFF. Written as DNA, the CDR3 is TGTGCCATCAGTGAGAATCTATTAAATGAGCAGTTCTTC.

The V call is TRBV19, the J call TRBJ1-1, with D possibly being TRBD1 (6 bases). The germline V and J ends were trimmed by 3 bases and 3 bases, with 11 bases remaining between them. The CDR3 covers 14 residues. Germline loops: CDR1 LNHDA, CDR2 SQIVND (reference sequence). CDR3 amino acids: CASSIIGGDTEAFF. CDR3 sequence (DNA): TGTGCCAGTAGTATCATAGGGGGTGACACTGAAGCTTTCTTT.

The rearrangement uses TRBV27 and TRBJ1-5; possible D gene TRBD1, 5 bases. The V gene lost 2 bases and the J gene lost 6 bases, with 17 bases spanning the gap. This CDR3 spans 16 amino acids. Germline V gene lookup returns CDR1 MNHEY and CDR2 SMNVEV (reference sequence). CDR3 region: CASSLGGDQGFQPQHF. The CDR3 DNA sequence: TGTGCCAGCAGTTTAGGAGGGGATCAGGGTTTTCAGCCCCAGCATTTT.